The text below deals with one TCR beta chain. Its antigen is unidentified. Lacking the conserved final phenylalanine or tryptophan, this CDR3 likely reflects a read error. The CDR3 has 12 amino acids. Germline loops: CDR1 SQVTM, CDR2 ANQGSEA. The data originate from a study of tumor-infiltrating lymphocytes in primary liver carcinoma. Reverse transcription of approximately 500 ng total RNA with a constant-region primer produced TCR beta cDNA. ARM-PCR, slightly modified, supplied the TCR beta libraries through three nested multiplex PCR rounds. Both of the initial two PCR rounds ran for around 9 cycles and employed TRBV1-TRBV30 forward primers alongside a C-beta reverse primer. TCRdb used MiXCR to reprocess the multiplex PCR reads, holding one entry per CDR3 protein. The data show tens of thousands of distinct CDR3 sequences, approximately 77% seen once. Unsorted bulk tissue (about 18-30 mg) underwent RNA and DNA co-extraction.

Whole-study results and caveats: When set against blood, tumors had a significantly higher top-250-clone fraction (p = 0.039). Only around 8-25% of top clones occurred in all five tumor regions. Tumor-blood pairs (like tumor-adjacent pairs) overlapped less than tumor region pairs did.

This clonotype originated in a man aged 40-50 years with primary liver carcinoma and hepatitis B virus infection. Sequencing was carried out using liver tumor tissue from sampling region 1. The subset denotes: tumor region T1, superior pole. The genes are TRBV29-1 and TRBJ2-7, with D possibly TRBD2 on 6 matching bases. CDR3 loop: CSARTGAYEQYS. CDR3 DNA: TGTAGCGCCCGGACGGGAGCCTACGAGCAGTACTCC.